The 24 T cell receptor beta chains below all came from one sample that was sequenced in a study of CD8 T cells in Susac syndrome. Reverse transcription used roughly 0.45 to 1 ug RNA and random hexamers. TCRdb analysed the immunoSEQ multiplex PCR reads with MiXCR anew, one entry per CDR3 protein. The sample shows tens of thousands of distinct CDR3 sequences, over 90% of them seen only once. Material: CD8+ T cells from PBMCs. Receptors originate from a human donor in good health.

This clonotype appeared once. The chain employs TRBV24-1 and TRBJ2-5; 7 nucleotides align to TRBD1. The CDR3 loop spans 14 amino acids. CDR1 is KGHDR, CDR2 SFDVKD, per germline. The V gene end was trimmed by 3 bases and the J gene end by 4 bases; junction bases not matched to a gene: 4. CDR3 residues: CATSDTGELETQYF. In DNA, the CDR3 is TGTGCCACCAGTGATACAGGGGAGCTAGAGACCCAGTACTTC.

The chain combines TRBV18 with TRBJ2-7; D unresolved. Germline CDR1 reads KGHSH; CDR2 reads LQKENI. The CDR3 loop spans 13 amino acids. V shed 0 bases and J shed 9 bases, with 12 bases lying between them. This chain's CDR3 is CASSPPRSAWQYF. The CDR3 nucleotides are TGTGCCAGCTCACCACCTCGATCCGCATGGCAGTACTTC.

This clonotype was observed once. This rearrangement joins TRBV25-1 to TRBJ2-4; D unclear. The CDR3 has 17 residues. The germline V gene has CDR1 MGHDK and CDR2 SYGVNS. The V end lost 0 bases, the J end lost 1 base, and 13 bases lay between the germline ends. CDR3 loop: CASSEYSLGRAKNIQYF. The DNA of the CDR3 is TGTGCCAGCAGTGAATATTCTCTTGGTCGTGCCAAAAACATTCAGTACTTC.

The chain uses TRBV4-3 and TRBJ2-1; 10 bases match TRBD2. V shed 7 bases, J shed 0 bases, and the junction held 6 bases outside the gene matches. The CDR3 has 16 residues. Germline V lookup: CDR1 LGHNA, CDR2 YSLEER. CDR3 sequence: CASKRASGSSYNEQFF. The CDR3 DNA sequence: TGCGCCAGCAAACGGGCTAGCGGGAGCTCCTACAATGAGCAGTTCTTC.

The genes are TRBV28 and TRBJ2-1; D may be TRBD1 or TRBD2 (5 bases each). Trimming left V 7 bases short and J 7 bases short, with 11 bases between. There are 12 residues in the CDR3. Germline V lookup: CDR1 MDHEN, CDR2 SYDVKM. CDR3 bases: TGTGCCAGCACTCACGAGGGGAATGAGCAGTTCTTC. Protein: CASTHEGNEQFF.

This chain links TRBV24-1 with TRBJ1-5; possibly TRBD1 for D (5 bases). The CDR3 is 13 amino acids. CDR1 is KGHDR and CDR2 is SFDVKD in the germline V gene. Between the trimmed V and J ends, which lost 10 bases and 2 bases, there was a span of 11 bases. The CDR3, as DNA: TGTGCCACTAGTATGGGGGGCAATCAGCCCCAGCATTTT. Protein: CATSMGGNQPQHF.

The chain carries TRBV4-1 and TRBJ2-7, with 7 nucleotides matching TRBD1. Germline loops: CDR1 MGHRA, CDR2 YSYEKL. V was pared by 3 bases and J by 3 bases, with 2 bases of the junction left unmatched. The CDR3 contains 13 residues. The CDR3 is CASSQDRLYEQYF. In nucleotides, the CDR3 is TGCGCCAGCAGCCAGGACAGGCTCTACGAGCAGTACTTC.

This clonotype was picked up one time. The CDR3: CASSLVRGNTGELFF. CDR3 nucleotide sequence: TGTGCCAGCAGCCTCGTCCGGGGAAACACCGGGGAGCTGTTTTTT. The chain is built from TRBV7-9 and TRBJ2-2; a possible D gene is TRBD2 (5 bases). The CDR3 is made up of 15 amino acids. Germline V CDR1 and CDR2: SEHNR, FQNEAQ (reference sequence). Trimming took 5 bases from V and 2 from J, leaving 12 bases between them. The whole variable domain, remainder taken from reference TRBV7-9 and TRBJ2-2, is DTGVSQNPRHKITKRGQNVTFRCDPISEHNRLYWYRQTLGQGPEFLTYFQNEAQLEKSRLLSDRFSAERPKGSFSTLEIQRTEQGDSAMYLCASSLVRGNTGELFFGEGSRLTVL.

The rearrangement joins TRBV20-1 to TRBJ2-1; 7 bases are a match to TRBD2. Unmatched junction bases numbered 7, after V lost 5 bases and J lost 0 bases. The CDR3 runs to 15 residues. Germline values: CDR1 DFQATT, CDR2 SNEGSKA (reference sequence). For the CDR3, the DNA is TGCAGTGCTCTTAGCGGGCTCAGCTCCTACAATGAGCAGTTCTTC. Its translation is CSALSGLSSYNEQFF.

The chain joins TRBV7-8 to TRBJ2-7; TRBD1 matches at 9 bases. The V segment lost 2 bases and the J segment 1 base; nucleotides outside the gene matches: 6. The CDR3 has 16 amino acids. CDR1 and CDR2 from the germline V gene are SGHVS and FQNEAQ. This chain's CDR3 is CASSLPLDRGSYEQYF. In DNA, the CDR3 is TGTGCCAGCAGCTTACCCCTGGACAGGGGATCCTACGAGCAGTACTTC.

V gene TRBV19 combines with J gene TRBJ1-1; maybe TRBD1 (5 bases). Germline-derived CDR1 and CDR2 are LNHDA and SQIVND (reference sequence). This CDR3 spans 13 amino acids. V was cut by 7 bases and J by 7 bases, with 16 bases left in between. The CDR3 here is CASTAGWGYEAFF. The CDR3, as DNA: TGTGCCAGTACCGCAGGGTGGGGATATGAAGCTTTCTTT.

The chain has TRBV6-2 or TRBV6-3 and TRBJ2-3; D is unresolved. This CDR3 comprises 10 residues. Germline CDR1 reads MNHEY; CDR2 reads SVGEGT. Trimming stripped 10 bases from V and 6 bases from J, with 8 bases between. CDR3 loop: CATHSDTQYF. The CDR3 DNA follows: TGTGCCACCCACTCGGATACGCAGTATTTT.

V and J are TRBV6-5 and TRBJ1-5; TRBD1 might be the D (5 bases). CDR3 size: 14 residues. Germline CDR1 MNHEY, CDR2 SVGAGI. V shed 6 bases and J shed 1 base, with 10 bases lying between them. DNA for the CDR3: TGTGCCAGCAGACCAGGGTTAAGCAATCAGCCCCAGCATTTT. Protein product: CASRPGLSNQPQHF.

This chain connects TRBV6-1 to TRBJ2-5, with D perhaps matching TRBD2 (6 bases). CDR3 size: 15 residues. V lost 1 base, J lost 4 bases, and 13 bases lay in between. Germline V CDR1 and CDR2: MNHNS, SASEGT. CDR3 sequence reads: CASSEGLATLETQYF. The DNA of the CDR3 is TGTGCCAGCAGTGAAGGTCTAGCGACGCTAGAGACCCAGTACTTC.

This chain links TRBV29-1 with TRBJ2-3; D ambiguous. From germline, CDR1 is SQVTM and CDR2 ANQGSEA. The CDR3 extends over 16 amino acids. Trimming shortened V by 7 bases and J by 3 bases, and 23 bases separated the two germline ends. CDR3 loop: CSAPIGGSGYTDTQYF. The CDR3 nucleotides are TGCAGCGCCCCTATAGGTGGTAGTGGTTATACAGATACGCAGTATTTT.

This clonotype has just one count. The chain couples TRBV28 to TRBJ2-7, with a weak D call TRBD2 (6 bases). V was clipped by 3 bases and J by 5 bases, with 14 bases between them. Germline CDR1 reads MDHEN; CDR2 reads SYDVKM. The CDR3 has 14 amino acids. Here the CDR3 reads CASSLAGRRDEQYV. CDR3 in DNA: TGTGCCAGCAGTTTGGCCGGTAGGAGGGACGAGCAGTACGTC.

This chain links TRBV29-1 with TRBJ1-2; no reliable D call. Germline values: CDR1 SQVTM, CDR2 ANQGSEA. Deletions cut 3 bases from V and 2 bases from J, with 7 bases between. The CDR3 totals 12 residues. The CDR3 DNA sequence: TGCAGCGTTGATCGGGAGAACTATGGCTACACCTTC. Translating gives CSVDRENYGYTF. Full variable domain (remainder filled in from reference TRBV29-1 and TRBJ1-2): SAVISQKPSRDICQRGTSLTIQCQVDSQVTMMFWYRQQPGQSLTLIATANQGSEATYESGFVIDKFPISRPNLTFSTLTVSNMSPEDSSIYLCSVDRENYGYTFGSGTRLTVV.

This clonotype was detected once. The chain has TRBV27 and TRBJ2-5; 7 bases fit TRBD2. This CDR3 region has 18 residues. The trim removed 3 bases at V and 4 bases at J, leaving 17 bases unmatched. CDR1 is MNHEY, CDR2 SMNVEV, per germline (reference sequence). The CDR3 loop is CASSFSGRKRFDGETQYF. The CDR3 region has the DNA TGTGCCAGCAGTTTTTCCGGGAGGAAACGTTTTGATGGAGAGACCCAGTACTTC.

The V and J genes are TRBV5-1 and TRBJ2-2; unclear D gene. This CDR3 region has 13 residues. V was clipped by 4 bases and J by 4 bases, with 8 bases between them. Germline values: CDR1 SGHRS, CDR2 YFSETQ. The CDR3 is CASSTDGTGELFF. CDR3 sequence (DNA): TGCGCCAGCAGCACCGACGGCACCGGGGAGCTGTTTTTT.

J is TRBJ1-3 and V is TRBV28; 7 positions agree with TRBD1. Trimming removed 5 bases from V and 3 bases from J; junction bases left unmatched: 16. In germline, CDR1 is MDHEN, CDR2 SYDVKM. The CDR3 is made up of 18 amino acids. The CDR3 sequence: CASSLLLGTAKNGNTIYF. In DNA form, the CDR3 reads TGTGCCAGCAGTCTCCTCCTTGGGACAGCAAAAAATGGAAACACCATATATTTT.

This chain joins TRBV29-1 and TRBJ1-1; D remains ambiguous. The V end was cut by 6 bases, the J end by 3 bases, with 8 bases between. CDR1 and CDR2 (germline): SQVTM, ANQGSEA. This CDR3 has 11 residues. The DNA for the CDR3 is TGCAGCGTCGTTGCGGACACTGAAGCTTTCTTT. Protein sequence: CSVVADTEAFF.

This rearrangement joins TRBV28 to TRBJ1-3; D is unresolved. Trimming removed 6 bases at V and 0 bases at J, with 18 bases between. Germline CDR1 is MDHEN and CDR2 is SYDVKM. This CDR3 is built from 17 residues. The DNA for the CDR3 is TGTGCCAGCAGCCCCCCTGGGGTGGGGATCTCTGGAAACACCATATATTTT. This encodes CASSPPGVGISGNTIYF.

CDR3: CASSQGRGQGIPQHF. CDR3 nucleotides: TGCGCCAGCAGCCAAGGGCGAGGACAGGGCATCCCCCAGCATTTT. The chain recombines TRBV4-1 with TRBJ1-5; TRBD1 agrees at 8 bases. The CDR3 sequence is 15 residues long. Germline CDR1 MGHRA, CDR2 YSYEKL. The V and J ends lost 1 base and 10 bases, in that order; junction bases with no gene match: 9.

This clonotype has a single count. The V call is TRBV27, the J call TRBJ2-2, with D tentatively TRBD1 (5 bases). Germline loops: CDR1 MNHEY, CDR2 SMNVEV (reference sequence). V was trimmed by 1 base and J by 5 bases, leaving 11 bases between them. The CDR3 length is 15 residues. Written as DNA, the CDR3 is TGTGCCAGCAGTTTATGGGGCGGAGCAACCGGGGAGCTGTTTTTT. The encoded protein is CASSLWGGATGELFF.